This T cell receptor beta chain was identified in a study of T cell responses to AZD1222 COVID-19 vaccine. Study-level findings and limits: Just six people given AZD1222 tested seropositive at baseline. Two AZD1222 doses significantly raised spike-specific TCR breadth and depth over controls. Nearly half of spike-specific TCRs reportedly target unmutated variant regions. Donors, mostly white British, included more females; clonal diversity was possibly underestimated.

Points on this clone: The antigen is unknown.

This CDR3 is 16 amino acids long. The V and J ends lost 8 bases and 3 bases, in that order; junction bases with no gene match: 13. Germline loops: CDR1 PRHDT, CDR2 FYEKMQ (reference sequence). Some clones are missing from TCRdb's copy, which holds only in-frame ones; the method was immunoSEQ multiplex PCR. The sample has around 130,000 clones, over 90% seen once. This chain links TRBV13 with TRBJ2-1; 7 bases align to TRBD2. The material was peripheral blood, obtained on day 0 of AZD1222 vaccination. The sequence was obtained from an adult in good health. The CDR3 bases are TGTGCCAGCGGTGTCAGAGGCGGGAGTTTCTACAATGAGCAGTTCTTC. Translating gives CASGVRGGSFYNEQFF.